The TCR beta chain under discussion was sequenced for a study of regulatory T cells in long-lasting Graves disease. According to the study, TCR beta libraries were built with iRepertoire HTBI primers and CDR3-region Arm-PCR. TCRdb reprocessed the multiplex PCR reads via MiXCR and lists one record per CDR3 protein. The repertoire holds about 430,000 distinct CDR3 sequences, with around 20% as singletons. Time point meaning: persistent/refractory GD, antithyroid drugs over 5 years with positive TRAb. PBMC RNA served as the TCR library source. The germline V gene has CDR1 LNHDA and CDR2 SQIVND (reference sequence). V was clipped by 3 bases and J by 4 bases; unmatched bases: 7. The CDR3 is made up of 16 amino acids.

The clonotype comes from a female donor with Graves disease. The sequencing here drew on peripheral blood mononuclear cells (PBMCs), taken when the disease was refractory, from a patient treated with antithyroid drugs. The chain has TRBV19 and TRBJ2-5; 11 bases are shared with TRBD1. CDR3 amino acids: CASSIRDRGSLETQYF. In DNA form, the CDR3 reads TGTGCCAGTAGTATTCGGGACAGGGGGTCCCTAGAGACCCAGTACTTC. Variable domain in full (rest from reference TRBV19 and TRBJ2-5): DGGITQSPKYLFRKEGQNVTLSCEQNLNHDAMYWYRQDPGQGLRLIYYSQIVNDFQKGDIAEGYSVSREKKESFPLTVTSAQKNPTAFYLCASSIRDRGSLETQYFGPGTRLLVL.